This is a list of T cell receptor beta chains from one sample in a study of T cells after yellow fever vaccination. TCRdb independently ran MiXCR on the 5' RACE reads; one entry per CDR3 protein. Of approximately 550,000 distinct CDR3 sequences listed, 19% are singletons. Specimen: PBMCs, collected 15 days after the yellow fever booster vaccination. The receptor set was obtained from a man aged 30 to 45 who received the YFV17D yellow fever vaccine. CDR3s include the opening cysteine and the closing phenylalanine or tryptophan. The order of the fields is CDR3 protein, CDR3 DNA, clone size, D gene, CDR3 length, V gene, J gene. A D gene is named only where the DNA matches it firmly. Rows may omit the clone size; those that give it use once, few, many or a size class.

CDR3 protein: CASSLARLVSNEQFF; CDR3 DNA: TGCGCCAGCAGCTTGGCTCGACTAGTTAGCAATGAGCAGTTCTTC; clone size: few; D gene: -; CDR3 length: 15; V gene: TRBV5-1; J gene: TRBJ2-1
CDR3 protein: CASSKSGRRDTQYF; CDR3 DNA: TGTGCCAGCAGTAAGAGCGGGAGGAGAGATACGCAGTATTTT; clone size: few; D gene: TRBD2; CDR3 length: 14; V gene: TRBV6-1; J gene: TRBJ2-3
CDR3 protein: CASSFIAGGATDTQYF; CDR3 DNA: TGTGCCAGCAGTTTCATAGCGGGAGGGGCCACAGATACGCAGTATTTT; clone size: -; D gene: TRBD2; CDR3 length: 16; V gene: TRBV28; J gene: TRBJ2-3
CDR3 protein: CASSSLRTSGRDPYEQYF; CDR3 DNA: TGTGCCAGCAGCTCCCTTAGGACTAGCGGGAGGGATCCCTACGAGCAGTACTTC; clone size: -; D gene: TRBD2; CDR3 length: 18; V gene: TRBV11-2; J gene: TRBJ2-7
CDR3 protein: CASGHGQGSFKVYF; CDR3 DNA: TGTGCTAGTGGCCACGGGCAGGGCAGCTTTAAAGTGTATTTT; clone size: few; D gene: -; CDR3 length: 14; V gene: TRBV12-5; J gene: TRBJ2-3
CDR3 protein: CSARDPRQGTNTEAFF; CDR3 DNA: TGCAGTGCTAGAGATCCCAGGCAGGGCACGAACACTGAAGCTTTCTTT; clone size: -; D gene: -; CDR3 length: 16; V gene: TRBV20-1; J gene: TRBJ1-1
CDR3 protein: CASRAQGGSYEQYF; CDR3 DNA: TGTGCCAGCAGGGCACAGGGGGGATCTTACGAGCAGTACTTC; clone size: -; D gene: TRBD1; CDR3 length: 14; V gene: TRBV28; J gene: TRBJ2-7
CDR3 protein: CASSVNGGRVNIQYF; CDR3 DNA: TGTGCCAGCAGCGTAAATGGGGGAAGGGTGAACATTCAGTACTTC; clone size: -; D gene: -; CDR3 length: 15; V gene: TRBV5-4; J gene: TRBJ2-4
CDR3 protein: CASSLEGTWGDEQFF; CDR3 DNA: TGTGCCAGCAGCTTAGAGGGTACATGGGGCGATGAGCAGTTCTTC; clone size: -; D gene: -; CDR3 length: 15; V gene: TRBV7-2; J gene: TRBJ2-1
CDR3 protein: CASSITGGAYEQYF; CDR3 DNA: TGTGCCAGCAGCATAACAGGGGGGGCCTACGAGCAGTACTTC; clone size: -; D gene: -; CDR3 length: 14; V gene: TRBV7-9; J gene: TRBJ2-7
CDR3 protein: CASSGVGADTQYF; CDR3 DNA: TGTGCCAGTTCTGGCGTGGGGGCAGATACGCAGTATTTT; clone size: few; D gene: -; CDR3 length: 13; V gene: TRBV7-9; J gene: TRBJ2-3
CDR3 protein: CASSQGTREAFF; CDR3 DNA: TGTGCCAGCAGCCAAGGTACACGTGAAGCTTTCTTT; clone size: -; D gene: -; CDR3 length: 12; V gene: TRBV3-1; J gene: TRBJ1-1
CDR3 protein: CASSQEGVGQPQHF; CDR3 DNA: TGTGCCAGCAGCCAAGAGGGAGTCGGGCAGCCCCAGCATTTT; clone size: -; D gene: -; CDR3 length: 14; V gene: TRBV16; J gene: TRBJ1-5
CDR3 protein: CASGDNYSNQPQHF; CDR3 DNA: TGTGCCAGCGGGGACAACTATAGCAATCAGCCCCAGCATTTT; clone size: few; D gene: -; CDR3 length: 14; V gene: TRBV9; J gene: TRBJ1-5
CDR3 protein: CASSTLAGTYNEQFF; CDR3 DNA: TGCGCCAGCAGCACACTAGCGGGAACCTACAATGAGCAGTTCTTC; clone size: few; D gene: TRBD2; CDR3 length: 15; V gene: TRBV5-1; J gene: TRBJ2-1
CDR3 protein: CASSVGGGLAAAGNEQFF; CDR3 DNA: TGTGCCAGCAGCGTAGGAGGGGGACTAGCGGCAGCTGGCAATGAGCAGTTCTTC; clone size: few; D gene: TRBD2; CDR3 length: 18; V gene: TRBV9; J gene: TRBJ2-1
CDR3 protein: CASSLGGVGYTF; CDR3 DNA: TGTGCCAGCAGTTTGGGGGGAGTCGGCTACACCTTC; clone size: few; D gene: -; CDR3 length: 12; V gene: TRBV12-3/TRBV12-4; J gene: TRBJ1-2
CDR3 protein: CASSLDREWNEQFF; CDR3 DNA: TGCGCCAGCAGCTTGGACAGGGAATGGAATGAGCAGTTCTTC; clone size: many; D gene: -; CDR3 length: 14; V gene: TRBV5-1; J gene: TRBJ2-1
CDR3 protein: CASSWTGDGTDTQYF; CDR3 DNA: TGTGCCAGCAGCTGGACAGGGGATGGCACAGATACGCAGTATTTT; clone size: few; D gene: TRBD1; CDR3 length: 15; V gene: TRBV7-6; J gene: TRBJ2-3
CDR3 protein: CASSERQPDTQYF; CDR3 DNA: TGTGCCAGTAGTGAACGACAACCAGATACGCAGTATTTT; clone size: -; D gene: -; CDR3 length: 13; V gene: TRBV19; J gene: TRBJ2-3
CDR3 protein: CASSEARVLVEQFF; CDR3 DNA: TGTGCCAGCAGTGAAGCGCGGGTTCTGGTAGAGCAGTTCTTC; clone size: few; D gene: -; CDR3 length: 14; V gene: TRBV2; J gene: TRBJ2-1
CDR3 protein: CASSVGGYQGSYEQYF; CDR3 DNA: TGTGCCAGCAGCGTAGGTGGCTATCAAGGATCCTACGAGCAGTACTTC; clone size: -; D gene: -; CDR3 length: 16; V gene: TRBV9; J gene: TRBJ2-7
CDR3 protein: CASSQSTRIRGHHEQFF; CDR3 DNA: TGCGCCAGCAGTCAATCTACTAGAATCCGGGGCCACCATGAGCAGTTCTTC; clone size: -; D gene: -; CDR3 length: 17; V gene: TRBV23-1; J gene: TRBJ2-1
CDR3 protein: CASSPTHTGLKQETQYF; CDR3 DNA: TGTGCCAGCAGCCCAACCCATACAGGACTGAAACAAGAGACCCAGTACTTC; clone size: few; D gene: -; CDR3 length: 17; V gene: TRBV7-2; J gene: TRBJ2-5
CDR3 protein: CASRYRTSAYNEQFF; CDR3 DNA: TGTGCCAGCAGATACCGGACTAGCGCCTACAATGAGCAGTTCTTC; clone size: -; D gene: TRBD2; CDR3 length: 15; V gene: TRBV6-5; J gene: TRBJ2-1
CDR3 protein: CASSLMMHQPQHF; CDR3 DNA: TGTGCCAGCAGCTTAATGATGCATCAGCCCCAGCATTTT; clone size: -; D gene: -; CDR3 length: 13; V gene: TRBV7-2; J gene: TRBJ1-5
CDR3 protein: CALQATDTQYF; CDR3 DNA: TGTGCCCTCCAGGCCACAGATACGCAGTATTTT; clone size: few; D gene: -; CDR3 length: 11; V gene: TRBV30; J gene: TRBJ2-3
CDR3 protein: CASNPNSYNEQFF; CDR3 DNA: TGTGCCAGCAATCCCAACTCCTACAATGAGCAGTTCTTC; clone size: -; D gene: -; CDR3 length: 13; V gene: TRBV2; J gene: TRBJ2-1
CDR3 protein: CASRQYTEAFF; CDR3 DNA: TGTGCCAGCAGGCAATACACTGAAGCTTTCTTT; clone size: -; D gene: -; CDR3 length: 11; V gene: TRBV12-3/TRBV12-4; J gene: TRBJ1-1
CDR3 protein: CSASREGTDTQYF; CDR3 DNA: TGCAGTGCTAGTCGGGAGGGGACAGATACGCAGTATTTT; clone size: -; D gene: TRBD2; CDR3 length: 13; V gene: TRBV20-1; J gene: TRBJ2-3
CDR3 protein: CSVSLWGGTGELFF; CDR3 DNA: TGCAGTGTTTCCCTCTGGGGGGGCACCGGGGAGCTGTTTTTT; clone size: -; D gene: TRBD2; CDR3 length: 14; V gene: TRBV20-1; J gene: TRBJ2-2
CDR3 protein: CATTRSPGDTQYF; CDR3 DNA: TGTGCCACAACCCGCTCCCCGGGGGATACGCAGTATTTT; clone size: few; D gene: -; CDR3 length: 13; V gene: TRBV7-2; J gene: TRBJ2-3
CDR3 protein: CASSHKYPGANVLTF; CDR3 DNA: TGTGCCAGCAGTCACAAATACCCTGGGGCCAACGTCCTGACTTTC; clone size: -; D gene: -; CDR3 length: 15; V gene: TRBV27; J gene: TRBJ2-6